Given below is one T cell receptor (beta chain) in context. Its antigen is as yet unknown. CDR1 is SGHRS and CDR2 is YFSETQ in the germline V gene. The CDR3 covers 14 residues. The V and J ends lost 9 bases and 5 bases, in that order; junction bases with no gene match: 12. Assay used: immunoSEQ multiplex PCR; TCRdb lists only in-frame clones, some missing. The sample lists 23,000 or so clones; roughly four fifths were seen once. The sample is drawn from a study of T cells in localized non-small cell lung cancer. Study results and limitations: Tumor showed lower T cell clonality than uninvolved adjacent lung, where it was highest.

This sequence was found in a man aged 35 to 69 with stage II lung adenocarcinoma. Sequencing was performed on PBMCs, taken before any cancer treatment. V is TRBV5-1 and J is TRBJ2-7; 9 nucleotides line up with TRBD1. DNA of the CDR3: TGCGCCACCAATACCGGGACAGGGATGGACGAGCAGTACTTC. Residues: CATNTGTGMDEQYF.